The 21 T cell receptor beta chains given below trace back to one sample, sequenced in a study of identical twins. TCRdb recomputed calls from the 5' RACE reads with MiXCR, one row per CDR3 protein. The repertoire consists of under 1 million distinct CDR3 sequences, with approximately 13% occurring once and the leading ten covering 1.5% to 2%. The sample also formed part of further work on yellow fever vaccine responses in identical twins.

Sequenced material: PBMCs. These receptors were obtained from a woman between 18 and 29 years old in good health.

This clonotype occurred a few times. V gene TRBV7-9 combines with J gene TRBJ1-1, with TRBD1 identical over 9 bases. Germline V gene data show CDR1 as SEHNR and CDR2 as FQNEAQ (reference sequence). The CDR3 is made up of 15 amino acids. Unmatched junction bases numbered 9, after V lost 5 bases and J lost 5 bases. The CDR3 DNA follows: TGTGCCAGCAGCGTCCCGGGACAGGGTGGGACTGAAGCTTTCTTT. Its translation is CASSVPGQGGTEAFF.

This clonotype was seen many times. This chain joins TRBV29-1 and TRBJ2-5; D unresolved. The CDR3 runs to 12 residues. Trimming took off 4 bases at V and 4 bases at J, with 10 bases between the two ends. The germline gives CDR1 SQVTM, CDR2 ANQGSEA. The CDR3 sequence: CSVALLGETQYF. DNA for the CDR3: TGCAGCGTTGCCCTCTTGGGAGAGACCCAGTACTTC.

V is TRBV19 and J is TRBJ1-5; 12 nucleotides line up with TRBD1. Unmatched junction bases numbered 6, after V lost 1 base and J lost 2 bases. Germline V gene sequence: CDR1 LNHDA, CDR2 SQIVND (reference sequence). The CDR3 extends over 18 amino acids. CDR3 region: CASSIGSRDRGRNQPQHF. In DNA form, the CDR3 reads TGTGCCAGTAGTATAGGTTCCCGGGACAGGGGGCGCAATCAGCCCCAGCATTTT.

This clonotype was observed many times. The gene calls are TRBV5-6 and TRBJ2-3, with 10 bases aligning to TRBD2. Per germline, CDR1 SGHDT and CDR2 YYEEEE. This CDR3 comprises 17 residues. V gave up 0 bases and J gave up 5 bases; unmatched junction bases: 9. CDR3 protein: CASSLAGTSVLGDTQYF. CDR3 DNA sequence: TGTGCCAGCAGCTTGGCGGGGACTAGCGTCCTGGGAGATACGCAGTATTTT.

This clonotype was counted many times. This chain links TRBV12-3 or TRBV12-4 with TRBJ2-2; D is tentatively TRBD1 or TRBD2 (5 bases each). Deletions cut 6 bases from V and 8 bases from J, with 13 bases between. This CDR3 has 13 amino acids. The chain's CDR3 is CASRIAWGGELFF. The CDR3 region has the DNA TGTGCCAGCAGAATCGCTTGGGGGGGGGAGCTGTTTTTT.

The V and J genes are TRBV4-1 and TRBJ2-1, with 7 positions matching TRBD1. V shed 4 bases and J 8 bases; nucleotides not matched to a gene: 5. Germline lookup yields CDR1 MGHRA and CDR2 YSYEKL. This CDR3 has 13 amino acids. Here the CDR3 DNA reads TGCGCCAGCAGCCCCAACAGGGGAGATGAGCAGTTCTTC. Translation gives CASSPNRGDEQFF.

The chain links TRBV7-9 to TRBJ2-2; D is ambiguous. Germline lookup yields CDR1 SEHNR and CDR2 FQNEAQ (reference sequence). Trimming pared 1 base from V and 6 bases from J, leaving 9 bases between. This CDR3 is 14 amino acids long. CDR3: CASSLGWSSGELFF. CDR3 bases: TGTGCCAGCAGCTTAGGTTGGAGTTCCGGGGAGCTGTTTTTT.

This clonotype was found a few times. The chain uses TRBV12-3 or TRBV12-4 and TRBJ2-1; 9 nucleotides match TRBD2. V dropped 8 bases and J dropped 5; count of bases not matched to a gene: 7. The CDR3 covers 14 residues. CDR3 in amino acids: CASSIAGVNNEQFF. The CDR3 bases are TGTGCCAGCTCAATAGCGGGAGTGAACAATGAGCAGTTCTTC.

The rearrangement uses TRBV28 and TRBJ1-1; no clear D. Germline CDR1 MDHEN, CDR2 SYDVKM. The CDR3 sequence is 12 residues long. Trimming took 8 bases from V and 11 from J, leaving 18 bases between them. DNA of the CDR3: TGTGCCAGCGGCCCCGGGAAAAGGCGCGCTTTCTTT. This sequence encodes CASGPGKRRAFF.

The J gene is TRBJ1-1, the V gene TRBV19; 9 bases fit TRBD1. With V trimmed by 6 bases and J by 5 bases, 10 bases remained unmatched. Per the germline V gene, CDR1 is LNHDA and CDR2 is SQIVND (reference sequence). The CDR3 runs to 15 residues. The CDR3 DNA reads TGTGCCAGTAGAGAGACCGGGACAGGGATAACTGAAGCTTTCTTT. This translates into CASRETGTGITEAFF.

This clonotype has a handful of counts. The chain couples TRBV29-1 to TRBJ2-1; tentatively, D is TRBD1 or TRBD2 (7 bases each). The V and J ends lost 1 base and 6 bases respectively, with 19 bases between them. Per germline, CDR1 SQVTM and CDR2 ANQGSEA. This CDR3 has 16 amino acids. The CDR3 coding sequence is TGCAGCGTTGAAGGAAGGGGGCTAGCGGTCCTCAATGAGCAGTTCTTC. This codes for CSVEGRGLAVLNEQFF.

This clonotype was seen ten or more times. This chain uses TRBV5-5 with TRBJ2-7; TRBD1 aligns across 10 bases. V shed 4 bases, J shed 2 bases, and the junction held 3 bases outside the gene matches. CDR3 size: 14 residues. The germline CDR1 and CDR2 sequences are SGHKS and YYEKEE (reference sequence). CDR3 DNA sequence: TGTGCCAGCAGCGTCGGACAGGGGGCCTACGAGCAGTACGTC. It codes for CASSVGQGAYEQYV.

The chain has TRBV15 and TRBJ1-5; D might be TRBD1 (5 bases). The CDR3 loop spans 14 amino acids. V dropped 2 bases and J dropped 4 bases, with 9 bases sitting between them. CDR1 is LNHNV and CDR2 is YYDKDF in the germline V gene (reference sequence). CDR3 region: CATSRNGGNQPQHF. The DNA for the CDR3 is TGTGCCACCAGCAGAAACGGGGGGAATCAGCCCCAGCATTTT.

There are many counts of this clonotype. The CDR3 DNA follows: TGTGCCAGCAGCTTGAGGACAGGGGCCGGGGAGCTGTTTTTT. Protein: CASSLRTGAGELFF. The chain has TRBV5-6 and TRBJ2-2; 9 bases map to TRBD1. CDR3 size: 14 residues. CDR1 and CDR2 (germline): SGHDT, YYEEEE. The V and J ends lost 1 base and 6 bases, in that order; junction bases with no gene match: 1.

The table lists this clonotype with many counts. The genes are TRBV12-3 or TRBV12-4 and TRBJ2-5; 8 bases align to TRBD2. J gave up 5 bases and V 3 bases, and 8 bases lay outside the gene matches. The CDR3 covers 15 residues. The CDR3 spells CASSFREGRGETQYF. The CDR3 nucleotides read TGTGCCAGCAGTTTCCGGGAGGGTCGAGGGGAGACCCAGTACTTC.

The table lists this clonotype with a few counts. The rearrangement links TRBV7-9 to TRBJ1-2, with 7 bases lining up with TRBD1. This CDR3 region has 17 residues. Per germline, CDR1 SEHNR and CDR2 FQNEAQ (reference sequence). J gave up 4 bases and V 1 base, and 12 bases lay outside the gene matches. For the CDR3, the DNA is TGTGCCAGCAGCTTAGATAGTTGGGGACAGCTTCTCTATGGCTACACCTTC. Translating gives CASSLDSWGQLLYGYTF.

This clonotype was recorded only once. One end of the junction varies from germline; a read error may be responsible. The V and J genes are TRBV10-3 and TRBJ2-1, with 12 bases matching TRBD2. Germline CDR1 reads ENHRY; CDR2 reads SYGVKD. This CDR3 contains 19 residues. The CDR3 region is CTISLYPLLAGGPANEQFF. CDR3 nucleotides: TGTACCATCAGCCTCTACCCCCTACTAGCGGGAGGTCCAGCCAATGAGCAGTTCTTC.

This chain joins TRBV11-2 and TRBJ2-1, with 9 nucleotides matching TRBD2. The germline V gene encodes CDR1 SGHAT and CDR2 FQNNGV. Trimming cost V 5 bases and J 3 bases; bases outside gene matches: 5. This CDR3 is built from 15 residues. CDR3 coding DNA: TGTGCCAGCAGCCTCCCTAGCGGGGTCTACAATGAGCAGTTCTTC. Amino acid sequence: CASSLPSGVYNEQFF.

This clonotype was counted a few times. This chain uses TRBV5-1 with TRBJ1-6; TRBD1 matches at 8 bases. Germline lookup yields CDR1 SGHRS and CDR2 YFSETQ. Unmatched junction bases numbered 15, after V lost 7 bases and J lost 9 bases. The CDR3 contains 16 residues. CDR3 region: CASATSPTGVGSPLHF. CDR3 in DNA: TGCGCCAGCGCTACTAGTCCGACAGGGGTCGGTTCACCCCTCCACTTT. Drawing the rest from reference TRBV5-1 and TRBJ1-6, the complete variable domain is KAGVTQTPRYLIKTRGQQVTLSCSPISGHRSVSWYQQTPGQGLQFLFEYFSETQRNKGNFPGRFSGRQFSNSRSEMNVSTLELGDSALYLCASATSPTGVGSPLHFGNGTRLTVT.

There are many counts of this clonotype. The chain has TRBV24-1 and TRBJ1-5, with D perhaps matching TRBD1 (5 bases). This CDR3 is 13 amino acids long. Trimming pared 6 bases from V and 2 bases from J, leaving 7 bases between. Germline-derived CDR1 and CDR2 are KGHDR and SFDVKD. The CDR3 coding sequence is TGTGCCACCAGTTGGGGGGGCAATCAGCCCCAGCATTTT. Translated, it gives CATSWGGNQPQHF.

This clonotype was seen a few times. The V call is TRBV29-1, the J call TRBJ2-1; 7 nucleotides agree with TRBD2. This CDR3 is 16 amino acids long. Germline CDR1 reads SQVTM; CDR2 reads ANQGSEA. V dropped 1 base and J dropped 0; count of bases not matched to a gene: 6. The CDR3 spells CSVEGGSGTSYNEQFF. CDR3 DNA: TGCAGCGTTGAAGGGGGGAGCGGGACCTCCTACAATGAGCAGTTCTTC.